Described below is a single TCR beta chain sequence and its context. The PCR was carried out with 60 Vbeta primers and 13 Jbeta primers. Here immunoSEQ multiplex PCR was the method, and the copy in TCRdb shows in-frame clones only, minus some. The sample has fewer than 180,000 clones; 63% are singletons. The data originate from a study of cytomegalovirus exposure and HLA in healthy donors. J gave up 1 base and V 2 bases, and 8 bases lay outside the gene matches. CDR3 length: 17 residues. The germline V gene encodes CDR1 SGHTA and CDR2 FQGNSA. Healthy people donating bone marrow made up the donors. The clonotype originates from a woman between 55 and 75 years old in good health and CMV-seropositive. Input material: PBMCs. This chain joins TRBV7-2 and TRBJ2-3; 8 bases are a match to TRBD1. CDR3 nucleotide sequence: TGTGCCAGCAGCTTACGCGGACAGGGCATAGGCACAGATACGCAGTATTTT. Encoded protein: CASSLRGQGIGTDTQYF.